The 25 T cell receptor beta chains reported below all come from one sample, sequenced in a study of response to subunit inactivated influenza vaccine. Each CDR3 protein is one row after TCRdb ran MiXCR on the RT-PCR reads. Of roughly 460,000 distinct CDR3 sequences detected, 9.5% to 13% appear once; the ten largest clones hold about 12%. The specimen comprised PBMCs from blood, sampled roughly 47 days after vaccination. The receptors originated from a man between 50 and 59 years old who received an inactivated influenza vaccine.

Ten or more counts support this clonotype. The rearrangement joins TRBV24-1 to TRBJ2-1; 7 bases are a match to TRBD1. J lost 7 bases, V lost 5 bases, and 10 bases had no gene match. From germline, CDR1 is KGHDR and CDR2 SFDVKD. CDR3 size: 15 residues. For the CDR3, the DNA is TGTGCCACCAGTGGGTACAGGGGAGTCCAAAATGAGCAGTTCTTC. Translated, it gives CATSGYRGVQNEQFF.

The chain uses TRBV13 and TRBJ1-1, with D tentatively TRBD1 (6 bases). V was shortened by 5 bases and J by 0 bases, with 16 bases between the two germline ends. Germline loops: CDR1 PRHDT, CDR2 FYEKMQ (reference sequence). The length of the CDR3 is 16 residues. In DNA, the CDR3 is TGTGCCAGCAGCCCACTGTCAGGGGATATGAACACTGAAGCTTTCTTT. Translation gives CASSPLSGDMNTEAFF.

This clonotype occurred a few times. The chain recombines TRBV2 with TRBJ1-5, with a weak D call TRBD1 (6 bases). Germline CDR1 SNHLY, CDR2 FYNNEI. Trimming pared 5 bases from V and 5 bases from J, leaving 16 bases between. CDR3 length equals 15 residues. The CDR3 DNA follows: TGTGCCAGCAGTCCAGTAGGGGGGGGCTATCAGCCCCAGCATTTT. This translates into CASSPVGGGYQPQHF. The variable domain in full, with the rest retrieved from reference TRBV2 and TRBJ1-5, is EPEVTQTPSHQVTQMGQEVILRCVPISNHLYFYWYRQILGQKVEFLVSFYNNEISEKSEIFDDQFSVERPDGSNFTLKIRSTKLEDSAMYFCASSPVGGGYQPQHFGDGTRLSIL.

J is TRBJ2-7 and V is TRBV7-2; 8 bases align to TRBD1. V shed 5 bases, J shed 9 bases, and the junction held 15 bases outside the gene matches. Germline loops: CDR1 SGHTA, CDR2 FQGNSA. The CDR3 loop spans 15 amino acids. The CDR3 sequence: CASSLTGGTLGGQYF. CDR3 DNA: TGTGCCAGCAGCCTAACAGGGGGGACTCTTGGCGGGCAGTACTTC.

This clonotype was counted at least ten times. The chain combines TRBV12-3 or TRBV12-4 with TRBJ2-6; no definite D call. The CDR3 covers 13 residues. Trimming pared 7 bases from V and 0 bases from J, leaving 4 bases between. The CDR3 sequence is CASISSGANVLTF. The CDR3 DNA sequence: TGTGCCAGCATCAGCTCTGGGGCCAACGTCCTGACTTTC.

This clonotype has just a few counts. The gene calls are TRBV6-2 or TRBV6-3 and TRBJ2-3, with 12 bases aligning to TRBD2. The CDR3 extends over 19 amino acids. The V segment lost 6 bases and the J segment 2 bases; nucleotides outside the gene matches: 15. Germline V lookup: CDR1 MNHEY, CDR2 SVGEGT. CDR3 DNA: TGTGCCAGCAGCCCCCTCGGCCTAGCGGGGGGGATGACCACAGATACGCAGTATTTT. Residues: CASSPLGLAGGMTTDTQYF.

V usage is TRBV5-1 and J usage is TRBJ1-2; maybe TRBD1 (5 bases). Trimming removed 1 base from V and 2 bases from J, with 12 bases in between. Germline CDR1 SGHRS, CDR2 YFSETQ. The CDR3 is 15 residues long. The CDR3 coding sequence is TGCGCCAGCAGCTTGACAGGTAGTCCAAACTATGGCTACACCTTC. It yields the protein CASSLTGSPNYGYTF.

V is TRBV6-5 and J is TRBJ2-7, with TRBD1 matching 7 bases. CDR1 is MNHEY and CDR2 is SVGAGI in the germline V gene. V lost 4 bases and J lost 2; bases outside the gene matches: 5. The CDR3 consists of 14 residues. The CDR3 region has the DNA TGTGCCAGCAGTTGGGGCGACAGGGCCTACGAGCAGTACTTC. Amino acid sequence: CASSWGDRAYEQYF.

The sample holds a few counts of this clonotype. This chain links TRBV7-9 with TRBJ2-3, with TRBD1 matching over 10 bases. The CDR3 totals 16 residues. The J segment lost 2 bases and the V segment lost 5 bases, leaving 7 bases of the junction unmatched. Germline values: CDR1 SEHNR, CDR2 FQNEAQ (reference sequence). The CDR3 spells CASSPRQGANTDTQYF. The CDR3 nucleotides read TGTGCCAGCAGCCCGAGACAGGGGGCAAACACAGATACGCAGTATTTT. The full variable domain, its missing parts supplied by reference TRBV7-9 and TRBJ2-3, is DTGVSQNPRHKITKRGQNVTFRCDPISEHNRLYWYRQTLGQGPEFLTYFQNEAQLEKSRLLSDRFSAERPKGSFSTLEIQRTEQGDSAMYLCASSPRQGANTDTQYFGPGTRLTVL.

This clonotype was detected many times. This sequence joins TRBV4-2 and TRBJ1-4; TRBD1 might be the D (5 bases). Germline-derived CDR1 and CDR2 are LGHNA and YNFKEQ. V lost 9 bases, J lost 0 bases, and 14 bases lay in between. The CDR3 loop spans 15 amino acids. CDR3 sequence: CASSDLTATNEKLFF. The CDR3, as DNA: TGTGCCAGTTCAGATTTGACAGCAACTAATGAAAAACTGTTTTTT.

This clonotype was detected many times. V is TRBV6-1 and J is TRBJ2-7; 11 bases are shared with TRBD2. The V segment lost 7 bases and the J segment 2 bases; nucleotides outside the gene matches: 4. This CDR3 region has 14 residues. Looked up from germline, CDR1 is MNHNS and CDR2 is SASEGT. Here the CDR3 DNA reads TGTGCCAGCACCTGGACTAGCGGGCCCTACGAGCAGTACTTC. Its translation is CASTWTSGPYEQYF.

The CDR3 coding sequence is TGCGCCAGCAGCGTAGACCTTAACCGCGAGCAGTACTTC. Translating it yields CASSVDLNREQYF. The genes are TRBV5-1 and TRBJ2-7; no clear D gene. The CDR3 loop spans 13 amino acids. Per germline, CDR1 SGHRS and CDR2 YFSETQ. V lost 4 bases and J lost 6, with 14 bases in between.

This rearrangement joins TRBV4-1 to TRBJ2-5, with 9 bases identical to TRBD1. Germline CDR1 MGHRA, CDR2 YSYEKL. V lost 4 bases, J lost 6 bases, and 6 bases stayed unmatched. CDR3 length: 14 residues. CDR3 in amino acids: CASSPPGQGKTQYF. CDR3 sequence (DNA): TGCGCCAGCAGCCCCCCGGGACAGGGAAAGACCCAGTACTTC.

This clonotype was detected only a few times. This chain joins TRBV5-1 and TRBJ2-1; 9 positions match TRBD2. The CDR3 has 16 residues. CDR1 SGHRS and CDR2 YFSETQ come from the germline V gene. J was trimmed by 3 bases and V by 7 bases; bases with no gene match: 11. CDR3 protein: CASLPSSGRNYNEQFF. The CDR3 DNA reads TGCGCCAGCCTCCCATCAAGCGGGAGGAACTACAATGAGCAGTTCTTC. Full variable domain (outside the CDR3, taken from reference TRBV5-1 and TRBJ2-1): KAGVTQTPRYLIKTRGQQVTLSCSPISGHRSVSWYQQTPGQGLQFLFEYFSETQRNKGNFPGRFSGRQFSNSRSEMNVSTLELGDSALYLCASLPSSGRNYNEQFFGPGTRLTVL.

This clonotype was recorded a few times. The rearrangement joins TRBV11-2 to TRBJ2-5; D might be TRBD2 (5 bases). CDR3 length: 16 amino acids. V lost 1 base and J 5 bases, leaving 17 bases between the germline ends. CDR1 and CDR2 from the germline V gene are SGHAT and FQNNGV. The CDR3 is CASSLVPSGVGETQYF. In DNA, the CDR3 is TGTGCCAGCAGCTTAGTACCCTCCGGGGTAGGGGAGACCCAGTACTTC.

V is TRBV9 and J is TRBJ1-5; a possible D gene is TRBD1 (6 bases). The CDR3 contains 15 residues. The V gene's germline CDR1 is SGDLS and CDR2 YYNGEE. Trimming shortened V by 3 bases and J by 3 bases, and 13 bases separated the two germline ends. CDR3 in amino acids: CASSAHGQFNQPQHF. The CDR3 DNA is TGTGCCAGCAGCGCCCACGGACAGTTCAATCAGCCCCAGCATTTT.

This chain joins TRBV11-2 and TRBJ2-6; D is possibly TRBD1 or TRBD2 (5 bases each). The CDR3 is made up of 21 amino acids. Between the trimmed V and J ends, which lost 1 base and 0 bases, there was a span of 22 bases. CDR1 is SGHAT and CDR2 is FQNNGV in the germline V gene. Here the CDR3 DNA reads TGTGCCAGCAGCTTAGTGGGCCCCGGGGCCGACTACTTCTCTGGGGCCAACGTCCTGACTTTC. It codes for CASSLVGPGADYFSGANVLTF.

Ten or more counts support this clonotype. J is TRBJ2-1 and V is TRBV12-3 or TRBV12-4; 10 nucleotides agree with TRBD1. There are 16 residues in the CDR3. Trimming at V came to 5 bases and at J to 7 bases, leaving 11 bases not matched to a gene. The DNA for the CDR3 is TGTGCCAGCAGTCACTACCGGGACAGGGGTTGGAATGAGCAGTTCTTC. Translating it yields CASSHYRDRGWNEQFF.

A few counts support this clonotype. V and J are TRBV4-2 and TRBJ2-7; 9 bases match TRBD1. Trimming removed 9 bases from V and 5 bases from J; junction bases left unmatched: 17. The CDR3 has 16 amino acids. Germline V lookup: CDR1 LGHNA, CDR2 YNFKEQ. CDR3 residues: CASKKTPGQGPHEQYF. CDR3 in DNA: TGTGCCAGTAAAAAAACTCCGGGACAGGGACCCCACGAGCAGTACTTC.

This clonotype was recorded at least ten times. This sequence joins TRBV10-3 and TRBJ2-1; D uncertain. V shed 3 bases and J shed 7 bases, with 16 bases lying between them. CDR1 is ENHRY, CDR2 SYGVKD, per germline. The CDR3 contains 15 residues. Here the CDR3 DNA reads TGTGCCATCAGTGAATTTGAGACTCCCCAAAATGAGCAGTTCTTC. This codes for CAISEFETPQNEQFF.

This clonotype was found many times. The V gene is TRBV12-3 or TRBV12-4, the J gene TRBJ2-2; weak D call: TRBD2 (6 bases). The CDR3 is 13 residues long. V was clipped by 4 bases and J by 5 bases, with 8 bases between them. This CDR3 is CASSWGLTGELFF. The DNA for the CDR3 is TGTGCCAGCAGTTGGGGACTTACCGGGGAGCTGTTTTTT.

This clonotype has at least ten counts. This rearrangement joins TRBV29-1 to TRBJ1-2; TRBD1 agrees at 9 bases. CDR3 length: 15 amino acids. The V gene end was trimmed by 7 bases and the J gene end by 8 bases; junction bases not matched to a gene: 17. Germline CDR1 SQVTM, CDR2 ANQGSEA. Written as DNA, the CDR3 is TGCAGCGCCCTAGCCGGGACAGGGAGGCCGGGAGGCTACACCTTC. Translating it yields CSALAGTGRPGGYTF. Together with reference TRBV29-1 and TRBJ1-2, the CDR3 gives the full variable domain: SAVISQKPSRDICQRGTSLTIQCQVDSQVTMMFWYRQQPGQSLTLIATANQGSEATYESGFVIDKFPISRPNLTFSTLTVSNMSPEDSSIYLCSALAGTGRPGGYTFGSGTRLTVV.

This clonotype came up a few times. This CDR3 is CASSLGLAGAPLAYEQYF. The CDR3 DNA sequence: TGTGCCAGCAGTTTAGGGCTAGCGGGAGCCCCCCTGGCCTACGAGCAGTACTTC. The rearrangement uses TRBV28 and TRBJ2-7, with 10 bases lining up with TRBD2. The germline V gene encodes CDR1 MDHEN and CDR2 SYDVKM. V lost 2 bases, J lost 2 bases, and 12 bases stayed unmatched. The CDR3 loop spans 18 amino acids.

The genes are TRBV28 and TRBJ2-2, with 7 bases aligning to TRBD1. The trim removed 1 base at V and 6 bases at J, leaving 11 bases unmatched. Germline values: CDR1 MDHEN, CDR2 SYDVKM. CDR3 length: 17 amino acids. The CDR3 here is CASSLSWGQRYSGELFF. In nucleotides, the CDR3 is TGTGCCAGCAGTTTATCTTGGGGACAGCGCTACTCCGGGGAGCTGTTTTTT.

This clonotype came up many times. The V call is TRBV7-3, the J call TRBJ2-1; TRBD1 aligns across 8 bases. Trimming removed 5 bases from V and 6 bases from J; junction bases left unmatched: 6. The germline V gene encodes CDR1 SGHTA and CDR2 FQGTGA. The length of the CDR3 is 14 residues. CDR3 residues: CASSTGTGGNEQFF. The CDR3 DNA reads as TGTGCCAGCAGCACCGGAACAGGGGGCAATGAGCAGTTCTTC.